This entry lists 19 T cell receptor beta chains sequenced from one sample in a study of long-term antiretroviral therapy in people with HIV. The libraries were made with immunoSEQ v3.0 at survey level. Clones were sequenced by immunoSEQ multiplex PCR, and TCRdb holds only the in-frame ones, with some missing. The table includes about 39,000 clones, about 86% detected once. This specimen was unsorted PBMCs, taken just before starting antiretroviral therapy. These receptors all come from a woman between 18 and 29 years old with HIV.

The chain uses TRBV28 and TRBJ1-5; 9 bases match TRBD1. The length of the CDR3 is 14 residues. In germline, CDR1 is MDHEN, CDR2 SYDVKM. J gave up 6 bases and V 6 bases, and 6 bases lay outside the gene matches. CDR3 DNA: TGTGCCAGCAGGCGACAGGGGGGAGGTCAGCCCCAGCATTTT. It codes for CASRRQGGGQPQHF. The whole variable domain, filled in from reference TRBV28 and TRBJ1-5, reads DVKVTQSSRYLVKRTGEKVFLECVQDMDHENMFWYRQDPGLGLRLIYFSYDVKMKEKGDIPEGYSVSREKKERFSLILESASTNQTSMYLCASRRQGGGQPQHFGDGTRLSIL.

The chain has TRBV19 and TRBJ1-2, with unresolved D. The V and J ends lost 4 bases and 3 bases respectively, with 9 bases between them. The germline gives CDR1 LNHDA, CDR2 SQIVND (reference sequence). The length of the CDR3 is 13 residues. For the CDR3, the DNA is TGTGCCAGTAGTAAGTCAGGAGACTATGGCTACACCTTC. Translation gives CASSKSGDYGYTF.

The chain joins TRBV7-2 to TRBJ1-2; 7 bases are shared with TRBD1. Germline assignment: CDR1 SGHTA and CDR2 FQGNSA. This CDR3 contains 16 residues. Losses at the gene ends were 5 bases for V and 4 bases for J; bases not matched to a gene: 13. CDR3 region: CASSTRTGPSVYGYTF. In DNA form, the CDR3 reads TGTGCCAGCAGCACCCGGACAGGACCGTCTGTCTATGGCTACACCTTC.

The chain uses TRBV5-3 and TRBJ1-1; no clear D gene. TRBV5-3 is known as an ORF, though its function is uncertain. Deletions cut 3 bases from V and 7 bases from J, with 34 bases between. This CDR3 spans 20 amino acids. CDR3 coding DNA: TGTGCCAGAAGCTACGACCCCGCGTGGAGGAGTCGTCGGCAGCTCCTTGAAGCTTTCTTT. Translated: CARSYDPAWRSRRQLLEAFF.

This clone has only a few counts. V gene TRBV6-1 combines with J gene TRBJ1-4; D might be TRBD1 (6 bases). V was clipped by 5 bases and J by 7 bases, with 11 bases between them. CDR1 and CDR2 from the germline V gene are MNHNS and SASEGT. This CDR3 has 13 amino acids. DNA for the CDR3: TGTGCCAGCAGTCCCGGGACACTTGAAAAACTGTTTTTT. It translates to CASSPGTLEKLFF.

A remark on this clone: Sequence at one end of the junction differs from germline and may be a read error. V usage is TRBV27 and J usage is TRBJ2-7; D is perhaps TRBD1 (5 bases). The CDR3 totals 13 residues. The germline gives CDR1 MNHEY, CDR2 SMNVEV (reference sequence). CDR3 loop: CASSPLVGRLIHF. The CDR3 coding sequence is TGTGCCAGCAGTCCCCTGGTGGGGCGGCTAATTCACTTC.

This clone was seen once. The chain joins TRBV10-1 to TRBJ1-1; 7 positions match TRBD1. The CDR3 spans 13 residues. From germline, CDR1 is WNHNN and CDR2 SYGVQD (reference sequence). The V and J ends lost 10 bases and 1 base, in that order; junction bases with no gene match: 6. CDR3 sequence: CATARDRNTEAFF. CDR3 coding DNA: TGCGCCACCGCCCGGGACAGGAACACTGAAGCTTTCTTT.

The genes are TRBV6-1 and TRBJ2-7; D call uncertain. Germline V CDR1 and CDR2: MNHNS, SASEGT. V lost 1 base and J lost 3, with 10 bases in between. The CDR3 has 14 residues. This CDR3 reads CASSEGWGNYEQYF. Written as DNA, the CDR3 is TGTGCCAGCAGTGAAGGTTGGGGAAACTACGAGCAGTACTTC.

The V and J genes are TRBV27 and TRBJ2-5, with 12 nucleotides matching TRBD2. From germline, CDR1 is MNHEY and CDR2 SMNVEV (reference sequence). With 5 bases clipped from V and 7 bases from J, the junction kept 14 bases outside the gene matches. The CDR3 loop spans 17 amino acids. DNA of the CDR3: TGTGCCAGCAGTGGGGCGAGGCTAGCGGGAGGGCAGGGGACCCAGTACTTC. The encoded protein is CASSGARLAGGQGTQYF.

The CDR3 protein is CASSWTVSTDTQYF. DNA for the CDR3: TGCGCCAGCAGCTGGACAGTTAGCACAGATACGCAGTATTTT. The genes are TRBV5-1 and TRBJ2-3; D may be TRBD1 (6 bases). The V end was cut by 3 bases, the J end by 0 bases, with 8 bases between. Germline V gene data show CDR1 as SGHRS and CDR2 as YFSETQ. This CDR3 region has 14 residues.

This clone was observed a few times. The rearrangement uses TRBV10-3 and TRBJ1-2; D gene uncertain. The V gene's germline CDR1 is ENHRY and CDR2 SYGVKD. V lost 3 bases, J lost 9 bases, and 11 bases lay in between. This CDR3 is 12 amino acids long. The CDR3 DNA is TGTGCCATCAGTGAACGGGGAGATCGCTACACCTTC. Encoded protein: CAISERGDRYTF.

The chain employs TRBV5-1 and TRBJ2-4; 7 bases align to TRBD1. J lost 8 bases, V lost 2 bases, and 10 bases had no gene match. Germline V gives CDR1 SGHRS, CDR2 YFSETQ. CDR3 size: 15 residues. The CDR3 sequence is CASSFGTALLDIQYF. The CDR3 coding sequence is TGCGCCAGCAGCTTCGGGACAGCACTTTTGGACATTCAGTACTTC.

The chain joins TRBV7-3 to TRBJ2-5; 10 bases are shared with TRBD2. Trimming took 1 base from V and 0 from J; bases not matched to a gene: 8. The CDR3 spans 18 residues. Germline CDR1 is SGHTA and CDR2 is FQGTGA. Here the CDR3 reads CASSLNPGLARYQETQYF. CDR3 bases: TGTGCCAGCAGCTTAAATCCGGGACTAGCGCGATACCAAGAGACCCAGTACTTC.

This clone was recorded once. This chain joins TRBV5-6 and TRBJ2-7; D ambiguous. Trimming shortened V by 4 bases and J by 0 bases, and 17 bases separated the two germline ends. Germline-derived CDR1 and CDR2 are SGHDT and YYEEEE. This CDR3 comprises 16 residues. CDR3 region: CASSRAPTTVSYEQYF. The CDR3 DNA reads as TGTGCCAGCAGCCGGGCCCCAACCACTGTCTCCTACGAGCAGTACTTC.

The chain links TRBV28 to TRBJ2-2, with 10 bases aligning to TRBD2. V dropped 2 bases and J dropped 4; count of bases not matched to a gene: 1. CDR1 is MDHEN and CDR2 is SYDVKM in the germline V gene. The CDR3 extends over 15 amino acids. The CDR3 DNA is TGTGCCAGCAGTTTACCTAGCGGGGGCACCGGGGAGCTGTTTTTT. This encodes CASSLPSGGTGELFF.

The genes are TRBV15 and TRBJ2-6; D ambiguous. Germline V CDR1 and CDR2: LNHNV, YYDKDF (reference sequence). Trimming stripped 4 bases from V and 2 bases from J, with 3 bases between. This CDR3 spans 13 amino acids. The CDR3 sequence: CATSTTGANVLTF. The CDR3 DNA is TGTGCCACCAGCACCACTGGGGCCAACGTCCTGACTTTC.

This clone occurred once. J is TRBJ2-1 and V is TRBV25-1, with D unclear. The CDR3 totals 17 residues. Trimming took off 0 bases at V and 0 bases at J, with 12 bases between the two ends. The germline V gene has CDR1 MGHDK and CDR2 SYGVNS. The CDR3 here is CASSEYRVDPSYNEQFF. The CDR3, as DNA: TGTGCCAGCAGTGAATATCGAGTGGATCCCTCCTACAATGAGCAGTTCTTC.

The V gene is TRBV5-1, the J gene TRBJ1-1; D uncertain. The length of the CDR3 is 14 residues. The germline V gene has CDR1 SGHRS and CDR2 YFSETQ. V gave up 4 bases and J gave up 4 bases, with 14 bases separating them. CDR3 nucleotides: TGCGCCAGCAGCGCAGGCTTAGTTGGCACTGAAGCTTTCTTT. Amino acids: CASSAGLVGTEAFF. The complete variable domain, with remaining parts taken from reference TRBV5-1 and TRBJ1-1, reads KAGVTQTPRYLIKTRGQQVTLSCSPISGHRSVSWYQQTPGQGLQFLFEYFSETQRNKGNFPGRFSGRQFSNSRSEMNVSTLELGDSALYLCASSAGLVGTEAFFGQGTRLTVV.

This clone occurred once. The rearrangement links TRBV5-1 to TRBJ1-3; D unclear. Trimming stripped 1 base from V and 4 bases from J, with 9 bases between. There are 14 residues in the CDR3. Germline lookup yields CDR1 SGHRS and CDR2 YFSETQ. The CDR3 reads CASSLSQPGNTIYF. CDR3 DNA: TGCGCCAGCAGCTTGTCACAACCCGGAAACACCATATATTTT.